This is a list of T cell receptor beta chains from one sample in a study of early T cells in non-severe SARS-CoV-2 infection. TCRdb re-called the 5' RACE reads with MiXCR, one entry per CDR3 protein. The repertoire holds tens of thousands of distinct CDR3 sequences, with about 14% as singletons. Sequenced here: whole blood, sampled at baseline. The receptors were sampled from an adult who was a healthcare worker with PCR-confirmed SARS-CoV-2 infection or an uninfected control (not recorded which). The CDR3 runs from the conserved cysteine through the conserved F or W. The D gene is left open where the match is weak. Expanded clones are given a class, and other clones once, few, many or no size at all.

j_call	v_call	d_call	clone_size	cdr3_nt	cdr3_aa
TRBJ2-7	TRBV4-2	TRBD1	many	TGTGCCAGCAGCCAAGGGTTGGGACAGGGATCCTACGAGCAGTACTTC	CASSQGLGQGSYEQYF
TRBJ2-2	TRBV12-3/TRBV12-4	TRBD2	.	TGTGCCAGCAGTTTCAGCGGGAGTAGGACCGGGGAGCTGTTTTTT	CASSFSGSRTGELFF
TRBJ2-3	TRBV20-1	TRBD2	few	TGCAGTGCTAGAATTGGGACTAGCGGGAGCGTAGCAGATACGCAGTATTTT	CSARIGTSGSVADTQYF
TRBJ2-3	TRBV20-1	.	.	TGCAGTGCTAGAGATCCGCTAGCGACGGATACGCAGTATTTT	CSARDPLATDTQYF
TRBJ1-2	TRBV6-6	TRBD1	few	TGTGCCAGCACCCCCGAAACAGGGGTCGGCTACACCTTC	CASTPETGVGYTF
TRBJ2-7	TRBV20-1	.	.	TGCAGTGCTCCGAACCCGGGGAGCGGGCTCTCCTACGAGCAGTACTTC	CSAPNPGSGLSYEQYF
TRBJ2-1	TRBV20-1	TRBD2	.	TGCAGTGCTAGACTAGCGGGAGTCGTAGGTTACAATGAGCAGTTCTTC	CSARLAGVVGYNEQFF
TRBJ2-1	TRBV6-2/TRBV6-3	.	.	TGTGCCAGCAGACGGGCCGCGGACAATGAGCAGTTCTTC	CASRRAADNEQFF
TRBJ2-1	TRBV9	TRBD2	.	TGTGCCAGCAGCGTAGCTATTAGCGGGAACGATGAGCAGTTCTTC	CASSVAISGNDEQFF
TRBJ2-3	TRBV15	TRBD2	.	TGTGCCACCAGCAGAGATCGGCTAGCGGGTCTCGGGGATACGCAGTATTTT	CATSRDRLAGLGDTQYF
TRBJ2-7	TRBV20-1	.	.	TGCAGTGCCCAGACCGGGACATACTCCTACGAGCAGTACTTC	CSAQTGTYSYEQYF
TRBJ2-3	TRBV4-2	.	.	TGTGCCAGCAGCCCTCAAACCCATAGCACAGATACGCAGTATTTT	CASSPQTHSTDTQYF
TRBJ1-1	TRBV5-4	.	.	TGTGCCAGCAGTGAAACGTCGTCGAACACTGAAGCTTTCTTT	CASSETSSNTEAFF
TRBJ1-3	TRBV15	.	few	TGTGCCACCAGCAGAGTGAGACAGTTCGCTGGAAACACCATATATTTT	CATSRVRQFAGNTIYF
TRBJ1-1	TRBV12-5	TRBD1	.	TGTGCTAGTGGTTTAGGGGGCGGGAACACTGAAGCTTTCTTT	CASGLGGGNTEAFF
TRBJ2-4	TRBV28	.	.	TGTGCCAGCAGTTTATGGGGGGACACCAAAAACATTCAGTACTTC	CASSLWGDTKNIQYF
TRBJ2-4	TRBV3-1	.	.	TGTGCCAGCAGCCAAGGACCAGGGTCGGTTGGAAACATTCAGTACTTC	CASSQGPGSVGNIQYF
TRBJ2-3	TRBV7-6	.	many	TGTGCCAGCAGGCCGGGGAGCACAGATACGCAGTATTTT	CASRPGSTDTQYF
TRBJ2-4	TRBV5-1	.	.	TGCGCCAGCAGTTACAACGAGGCAAACATTCAGTACTTC	CASSYNEANIQYF
TRBJ2-7	TRBV29-1	TRBD1	.	TGCAGCGATCTTACAGGGGCCCCCTACGAGCAGTACTTC	CSDLTGAPYEQYF
TRBJ2-3	TRBV20-1	TRBD2	.	TGCAGTGCTATCAGCGGGAGGGCGACAGATACGCAGTATTTT	CSAISGRATDTQYF
TRBJ1-1	TRBV7-9	.	.	TGTGCCAGTCAGGCCCTCGGGGGGTCGTCCACTGAAGCTTTCTTT	CASQALGGSSTEAFF
TRBJ1-3	TRBV20-1	TRBD1	.	TGCAGTGCTAGTCCGACAGGGTCAGGAAACACCATATATTTT	CSASPTGSGNTIYF
TRBJ2-1	TRBV6-5	.	many	TGTGCCAGCAGATTTACTAGCTACAATGAGCAGTTCTTC	CASRFTSYNEQFF
TRBJ2-7	TRBV10-3	TRBD2	many	TGTGCCATCAGTGGAGAGCGACTAGCGGGTCTCGGCGAGCAGTACTTC	CAISGERLAGLGEQYF
TRBJ2-4	TRBV28	TRBD2	.	TGTGCCAGCAGTCCCTCAGCGGGAGGGACCAAAAACATTCAGTACTTC	CASSPSAGGTKNIQYF
TRBJ1-1	TRBV12-3/TRBV12-4	TRBD1	.	TGTGCCAGCAGTCGATACACAGGGGGCACTGAAGCTTTCTTT	CASSRYTGGTEAFF
TRBJ2-7	TRBV21-1	.	.	TGTGCCAGCTGTTGTCACAAGCGGCCAGTTTCCTACGAGCAGTACTTC	CASCCHKRPVSYEQYF
TRBJ1-1	TRBV28	.	.	TGTGCCAGCAGTCCTGGTGGGGGAGGAATGGCTGAAGCTTTCTTT	CASSPGGGGMAEAFF
TRBJ2-1	TRBV29-1	.	few	TGCAGCGTTCCGGGGGCTAGAAATGAGCAGTTCTTC	CSVPGARNEQFF